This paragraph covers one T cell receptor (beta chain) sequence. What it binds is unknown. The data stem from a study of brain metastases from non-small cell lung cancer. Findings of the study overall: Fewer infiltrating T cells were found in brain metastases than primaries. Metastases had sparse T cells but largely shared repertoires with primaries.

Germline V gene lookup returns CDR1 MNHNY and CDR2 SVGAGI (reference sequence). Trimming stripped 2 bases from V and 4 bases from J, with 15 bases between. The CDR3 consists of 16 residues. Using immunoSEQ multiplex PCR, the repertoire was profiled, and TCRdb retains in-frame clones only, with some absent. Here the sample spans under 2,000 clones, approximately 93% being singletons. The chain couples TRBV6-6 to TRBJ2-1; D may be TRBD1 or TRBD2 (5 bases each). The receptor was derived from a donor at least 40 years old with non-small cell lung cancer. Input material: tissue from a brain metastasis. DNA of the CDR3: TGTGCCAGCAGTTACGAGGGGCCCGGTACTTACAATGAGCAGTTCTTC. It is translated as CASSYEGPGTYNEQFF.